These 19 T cell receptor beta chains were sequenced from one sample in a study of blood T cell repertoires in COVID-19. Clones were read by immunoSEQ multiplex PCR, and TCRdb kept only the in-frame ones, dropping some. The sample lists hundreds of thousands of clones, 75% to 90% occurring once. The sequenced sample consisted of peripheral blood. The receptor set was obtained from a man between 40 and 49 years old with acute or convalescent COVID-19.

V usage is TRBV6-1 and J usage is TRBJ2-7, with 12 positions matching TRBD2. This CDR3 is 17 amino acids long. Germline CDR1 MNHNS, CDR2 SASEGT. J gave up 5 bases and V 2 bases, and 10 bases lay outside the gene matches. The CDR3 loop reads CASSEWASGRVFHEQYF. The DNA for the CDR3 is TGTGCCAGCAGTGAATGGGCTAGCGGGAGGGTTTTCCACGAGCAGTACTTC.

This chain uses TRBV14 with TRBJ2-7; TRBD2 matches at 9 bases. The CDR3 length is 14 residues. The germline V gene encodes CDR1 SGHDN and CDR2 FVKESK. V lost 1 base, J lost 6 bases, and 4 bases stayed unmatched. This CDR3 is CASSQVAGESEQYF. CDR3 nucleotides: TGTGCCAGCAGCCAAGTAGCGGGAGAAAGCGAGCAGTACTTC.

The chain carries TRBV19 and TRBJ2-7, with D possibly matching TRBD1 (6 bases). The germline V and J ends were trimmed by 3 bases and 3 bases, with 12 bases remaining between them. Germline V gives CDR1 LNHDA, CDR2 SQIVND (reference sequence). The CDR3 totals 14 residues. CDR3 residues: CASSIGRGVYEQYF. The CDR3 nucleotides are TGTGCCAGTAGTATTGGCAGGGGAGTCTACGAGCAGTACTTC. Supplemented by reference TRBV19 and TRBJ2-7, the full variable domain reads DGGITQSPKYLFRKEGQNVTLSCEQNLNHDAMYWYRQDPGQGLRLIYYSQIVNDFQKGDIAEGYSVSREKKESFPLTVTSAQKNPTAFYLCASSIGRGVYEQYFGPGTRLTVT.

This chain connects TRBV19 to TRBJ1-2; the D gene is possibly TRBD1 (5 bases). Germline V lookup: CDR1 LNHDA, CDR2 SQIVND (reference sequence). The CDR3 has 16 residues. V lost 1 base, J lost 10 bases, and 22 bases lay in between. The CDR3 nucleotides are TGTGCCAGTAGTATAGGGGGCACCATTCAGAGAAGTGACTACACCTTC. Its protein product is CASSIGGTIQRSDYTF.

The V call is TRBV5-1, the J call TRBJ2-1, with D maybe TRBD2 (5 bases). This CDR3 region has 15 residues. V was pared by 6 bases and J by 9 bases, with 22 bases between. Germline CDR1 and CDR2: SGHRS and YFSETQ. CDR3 nucleotide sequence: TGCGCCAGCACCACTTCGGCTACCACTAGGCTTGAGCAGTTCTTC. This translates into CASTTSATTRLEQFF.

The V and J genes are TRBV3-1 (or the pseudogene TRBV3-2) and TRBJ2-7; D is unclear. The ends were cut back, 2 bases at V and 7 bases at J, with 9 bases in the middle. The CDR3 covers 12 residues. Germline V gene data show CDR1 as LGHDT and CDR2 as YNNKEL (reference sequence). CDR3 DNA sequence: TGTGCCAGCAGCCAATTTGCTGAGGAGCAGTACTTC. It translates to CASSQFAEEQYF.

This clone was picked up one time. This chain uses TRBV4-2 with TRBJ2-1; TRBD2 matches 13 bases. The CDR3 is 16 residues long. Looked up from germline, CDR1 is LGHNA and CDR2 is YNFKEQ. V lost 4 bases and J lost 7; bases outside the gene matches: 7. CDR3 in amino acids: CASSLETSGRQNEQFF. The CDR3 DNA is TGTGCCAGCAGCCTGGAGACTAGCGGGAGGCAAAATGAGCAGTTCTTC.

The CDR3 loop reads CASSLGGLSSYNEQFF. CDR3 in DNA: TGCGCCAGCAGCTTGGGAGGACTAAGCTCCTACAATGAGCAGTTCTTC. The rearrangement links TRBV5-1 to TRBJ2-1, with D possibly matching TRBD2 (6 bases). V was cut by 0 bases and J by 0 bases, with 10 bases left in between. CDR1 SGHRS and CDR2 YFSETQ come from the germline V gene. This CDR3 region has 16 residues.

The chain links TRBV7-9 to TRBJ2-3; weak D call: TRBD2 (5 bases). Germline V gene sequence: CDR1 SEHNR, CDR2 FQNEAQ (reference sequence). The V and J ends lost 0 bases and 4 bases respectively, with 11 bases between them. CDR3 length: 15 amino acids. The CDR3 loop reads CASSLAAGVADTQYF. Written as DNA, the CDR3 is TGTGCCAGCAGCTTAGCGGCCGGGGTGGCAGATACGCAGTATTTT. Together with reference TRBV7-9 and TRBJ2-3, the CDR3 gives the full variable domain: DTGVSQNPRHKITKRGQNVTFRCDPISEHNRLYWYRQTLGQGPEFLTYFQNEAQLEKSRLLSDRFSAERPKGSFSTLEIQRTEQGDSAMYLCASSLAAGVADTQYFGPGTRLTVL.

A single count supports this clone. The genes are TRBV2 and TRBJ1-5; TRBD1 matches 8 bases. This CDR3 is 14 amino acids long. The V and J ends lost 6 bases and 6 bases, in that order; junction bases with no gene match: 7. From germline, CDR1 is SNHLY and CDR2 FYNNEI. The CDR3 DNA reads TGTGCCAGCAGGGGACAGGCTCTAGGTCAGCCCCAGCATTTT. It is translated as CASRGQALGQPQHF.

This clone came up a few times. The V call is TRBV2, the J call TRBJ1-5, with a possible D match to TRBD1 (5 bases). Germline V gives CDR1 SNHLY, CDR2 FYNNEI. Deletions cut 6 bases from V and 0 bases from J, with 12 bases between. The CDR3 is made up of 15 amino acids. In nucleotides, the CDR3 is TGTGCCAGCAGGGCAGGGCCTTATAGCAATCAGCCCCAGCATTTT. Translating gives CASRAGPYSNQPQHF.

J is TRBJ2-1 and V is TRBV6-4; D is unclear. The germline gives CDR1 MRHNA, CDR2 SNTAGT. This CDR3 has 14 amino acids. The V end was cut by 2 bases, the J end by 5 bases, with 10 bases between. Written as DNA, the CDR3 is TGTGCCAGCAGTGACCCTCCAAACAACAATGAGCAGTTCTTC. Translating it yields CASSDPPNNNEQFF.

DNA for the CDR3: TGTGCCAGCAGCGTTTCCTCCGGGTTTACCGAGCAGTACTTC. This codes for CASSVSSGFTEQYF. This sequence joins TRBV9 and TRBJ2-7; no definite D call. Germline CDR1 SGDLS, CDR2 YYNGEE. The CDR3 contains 14 residues. V lost 2 bases to trimming and J lost 6 bases, with 15 bases between them.

The V and J genes are TRBV6-2 or TRBV6-3 and TRBJ2-5; D is unclear. V lost 4 bases and J 5 bases, leaving 5 bases between the germline ends. The CDR3 is made up of 11 amino acids. CDR1 and CDR2 (germline): MNHEY, SVGEGT. In DNA, the CDR3 is TGTGCCAGCAGTTCTCGGGAGACCCAGTACTTC. Residues: CASSSRETQYF.

This chain joins TRBV7-2 and TRBJ2-1; perhaps TRBD1 as D (6 bases). V shed 1 base and J shed 0 bases, with 16 bases lying between them. Germline values: CDR1 SGHTA, CDR2 FQGNSA. The CDR3 is made up of 18 amino acids. The CDR3 coding sequence is TGTGCCAGCAGCTTAGTAACAGGGTGGACGAGCTCCTACAATGAGCAGTTCTTC. This codes for CASSLVTGWTSSYNEQFF. Full variable domain (missing parts from reference TRBV7-2 and TRBJ2-1): GAGVSQSPSNKVTEKGKDVELRCDPISGHTALYWYRQSLGQGLEFLIYFQGNSAPDKSGLPSDRFSAERTGGSVSTLTIQRTQQEDSAVYLCASSLVTGWTSSYNEQFFGPGTRLTVL.

CDR3: CASSPGTLQETQYF. CDR3 bases: TGTGCCAGCAGCCCGGGGACACTTCAGGAGACCCAGTACTTC. This chain connects TRBV5-4 to TRBJ2-5; a possible D gene is TRBD1 (6 bases). Trimming stripped 4 bases from V and 5 bases from J, with 15 bases between. This CDR3 contains 14 residues. The V gene's germline CDR1 is SGHNT and CDR2 YYREEE (reference sequence).

The rearrangement joins TRBV18 to TRBJ2-5; 10 bases line up with TRBD2. V trimming: 6 bases; J trimming: 5 bases; junction bases outside the gene matches: 12. Germline V CDR1 and CDR2: KGHSH, LQKENI. The CDR3 runs 16 residues. The CDR3 here is CASSKAVLAGPETQYF. As DNA, the CDR3 is TGTGCCAGCTCCAAGGCGGTACTAGCGGGACCGGAGACCCAGTACTTC.

V gene TRBV6-5 combines with J gene TRBJ2-2; TRBD1 agrees at 7 bases. The V gene end was trimmed by 6 bases and the J gene end by 5 bases; junction bases not matched to a gene: 6. Germline V lookup: CDR1 MNHEY, CDR2 SVGAGI. The CDR3 loop spans 14 amino acids. The CDR3 spells CASSFDRETGELFF. Written as DNA, the CDR3 is TGTGCCAGCAGCTTCGACAGGGAGACCGGGGAGCTGTTTTTT.

This clone was observed a handful of times. This chain connects TRBV6-7 to TRBJ1-2; D ambiguous. TRBV6-7 falls under the ORF class, with uncertain function. The ends were cut back, 11 bases at V and 4 bases at J, with 14 bases in the middle. The CDR3 runs 12 residues. The CDR3 nucleotides read TGTGCCGAAAAGCTCGCGGCCTATGGCTACACCTTC. Residues: CAEKLAAYGYTF.